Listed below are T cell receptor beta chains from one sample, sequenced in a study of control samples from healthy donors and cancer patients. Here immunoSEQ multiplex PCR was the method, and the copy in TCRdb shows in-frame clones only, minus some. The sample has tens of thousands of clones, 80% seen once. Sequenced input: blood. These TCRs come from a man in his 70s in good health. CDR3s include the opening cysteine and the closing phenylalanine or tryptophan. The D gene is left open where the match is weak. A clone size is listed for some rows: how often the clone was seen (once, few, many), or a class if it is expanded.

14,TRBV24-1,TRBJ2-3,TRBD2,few,CATSDRLAPDTQYF,TGTGCCACCAGTGACCGACTAGCCCCGGATACGCAGTATTTT
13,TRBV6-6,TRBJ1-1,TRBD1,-,CASGTGWGTEAFF,TGTGCCAGCGGGACAGGGTGGGGCACTGAAGCTTTCTTT
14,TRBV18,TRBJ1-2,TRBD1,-,CASSLDRGQSGYTF,TGTGCCAGCTCCCTCGACAGGGGGCAAAGTGGCTACACCTTC
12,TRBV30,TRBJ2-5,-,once,CAWAPYQETQYF,TGTGCCTGGGCCCCGTACCAAGAGACCCAGTACTTC
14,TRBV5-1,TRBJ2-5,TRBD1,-,CASSPGQGSETQYF,TGCGCCAGCAGCCCAGGACAGGGGTCGGAGACCCAGTACTTC
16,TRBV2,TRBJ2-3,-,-,CASSAAGQHYTDTQYF,TGTGCCAGCAGTGCCGCGGGACAGCACTACACAGATACGCAGTATTTT
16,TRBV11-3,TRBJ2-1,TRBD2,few,CASSSRLAGWVNEQFF,TGTGCCAGCAGCTCTCGACTAGCGGGATGGGTGAATGAGCAGTTCTTC
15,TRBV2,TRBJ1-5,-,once,CASSSSTGYSQPQHF,TGTGCCAGCAGCTCAAGCACAGGATATAGTCAGCCCCAGCATTTT
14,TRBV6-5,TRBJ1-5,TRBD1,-,CASLTGFNNQPQHF,TGTGCCAGCTTGACAGGGTTTAACAATCAGCCCCAGCATTTT
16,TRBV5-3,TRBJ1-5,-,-,CARSQTPTGGNQPQHF,TGTGCCAGAAGCCAAACACCGACCGGAGGCAATCAGCCCCAGCATTTT
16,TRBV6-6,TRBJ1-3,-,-,CASSFPDSASGNTIYF,TGTGCCAGCAGTTTCCCGGACAGTGCCTCTGGAAACACCATATATTTT
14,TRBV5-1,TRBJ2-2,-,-,CASSFRGSTGELFF,TGCGCCAGCAGCTTTAGGGGAAGCACCGGGGAGCTGTTTTTT
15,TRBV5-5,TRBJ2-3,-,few,CASSLAPVSTDTQYF,TGTGCCAGCAGCTTGGCCCCGGTTAGCACAGATACGCAGTATTTT
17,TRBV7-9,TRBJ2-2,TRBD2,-,CASSPTSGRARGGELFF,TGTGCCAGCAGCCCGACTAGCGGGAGGGCCCGGGGCGGGGAGCTGTTTTTT
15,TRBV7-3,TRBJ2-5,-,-,CASSLTPRGGETQYF,TGTGCCAGCAGCTTAACGCCTAGGGGTGGCGAGACCCAGTACTTC
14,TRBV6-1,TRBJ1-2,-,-,CASSEAEGGYGYTF,TGTGCCAGCAGTGAAGCGGAAGGGGGCTATGGCTACACCTTC
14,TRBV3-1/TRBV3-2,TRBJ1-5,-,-,CASSQGVVGQPQHF,TGTGCCAGCAGCCAAGGAGTTGTTGGACAGCCCCAGCATTTT
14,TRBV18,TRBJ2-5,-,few,CASSPRAGEETQYF,TGTGCCAGCTCACCTCGGGCAGGCGAGGAGACCCAGTACTTC
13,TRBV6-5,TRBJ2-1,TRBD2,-,CASRWTSGNEQFF,TGTGCCAGCAGGTGGACTAGCGGAAATGAGCAGTTCTTC
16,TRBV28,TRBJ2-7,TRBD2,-,CASSFLLAELTYEQYF,TGTGCCAGCAGTTTCCTACTAGCGGAATTAACCTACGAGCAGTACTTC
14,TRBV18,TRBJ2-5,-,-,CASSPSAAGETQYF,TGTGCCAGCTCTCCCTCCGCGGCAGGGGAGACCCAGTACTTC
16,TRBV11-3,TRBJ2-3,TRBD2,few,CASSTGLAGATDTQYF,TGTGCCAGCAGCACCGGACTAGCGGGAGCGACAGATACGCAGTATTTT
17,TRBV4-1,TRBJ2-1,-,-,CASSRDAGGLIHNEQFF,TGCGCCAGCAGCCGCGACGCAGGGGGACTGATTCACAATGAGCAGTTCTTC
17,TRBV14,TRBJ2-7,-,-,CASSQDRWQGSSYEQYF,TGTGCCAGCAGCCAAGATCGGTGGCAGGGGTCTTCCTACGAGCAGTACTTC
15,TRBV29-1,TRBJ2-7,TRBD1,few,CSVAKETGVRNEQYF,TGCAGCGTGGCGAAAGAGACAGGGGTGCGGAACGAGCAGTACTTC
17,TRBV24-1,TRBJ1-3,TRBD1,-,CATSDTGQGNSGNTIYF,TGTGCCACCAGTGACACGGGACAGGGAAACTCTGGAAACACCATATATTTT
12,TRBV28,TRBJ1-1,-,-,CASLGRGSEAFF,TGTGCCAGCCTCGGTCGGGGGTCTGAAGCTTTCTTT
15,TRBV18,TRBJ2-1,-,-,CASSQIQASYNEQFF,TGTGCCAGCTCACAGATACAGGCGTCCTACAATGAGCAGTTCTTC
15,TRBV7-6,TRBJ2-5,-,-,CASSFEPALQETQYF,TGTGCCAGCAGCTTTGAGCCGGCTTTACAAGAGACCCAGTACTTC
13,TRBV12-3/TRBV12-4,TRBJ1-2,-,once,CASSRHGVYGYTF,TGTGCCAGCAGTCGGCACGGGGTATATGGCTACACCTTC
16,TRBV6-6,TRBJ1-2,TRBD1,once,CASSYSSQGAGYGYTF,TGTGCCAGCAGTTACTCGTCGCAGGGGGCAGGGTATGGCTACACCTTC
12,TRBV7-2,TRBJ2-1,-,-,CASSLSYNEQFF,TGTGCCAGCAGCTTATCCTACAATGAGCAGTTCTTC
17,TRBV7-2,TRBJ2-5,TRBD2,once,CASSRSGGARSGETQYF,TGTGCCAGCAGCCGGAGCGGGGGGGCTCGGTCTGGAGAGACCCAGTACTTC
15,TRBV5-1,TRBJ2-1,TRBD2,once,CASSLVAGFSNEQFF,TGCGCCAGCAGCTTGGTAGCGGGATTTTCCAATGAGCAGTTCTTC
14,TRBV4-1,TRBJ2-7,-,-,CASSHATVGYEQYF,TGCGCCAGCAGCCACGCGACGGTTGGCTACGAGCAGTACTTC
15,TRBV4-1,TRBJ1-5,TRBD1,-,CASSLDRVGNQPQHF,TGCGCCAGCAGCCTAGACAGGGTAGGTAATCAGCCCCAGCATTTT
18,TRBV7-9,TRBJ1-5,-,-,CASSLVGREGYSNQPQHF,TGTGCCAGCAGCTTAGTGGGCAGGGAGGGGTATAGCAATCAGCCCCAGCATTTT
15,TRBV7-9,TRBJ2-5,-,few,CASRPKNRVGETQYF,TGTGCCAGCAGACCCAAGAACAGGGTTGGGGAGACCCAGTACTTC
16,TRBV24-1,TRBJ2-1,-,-,CATSDSGFNFYNEQFF,TGTGCCACCAGTGATTCAGGGTTCAATTTCTACAATGAGCAGTTCTTC
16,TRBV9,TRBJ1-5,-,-,CASSVGAAMPERAQHF,TGTGCCAGCAGCGTAGGGGCAGCGATGCCGGAGCGGGCCCAGCATTTT
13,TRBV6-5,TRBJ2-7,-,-,CASSYRQGYEQYF,TGTGCCAGCAGTTACCGCCAGGGCTACGAGCAGTACTTC
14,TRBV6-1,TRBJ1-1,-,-,CASSEAVKRTVPFF,TGTGCCAGCAGTGAAGCGGTCAAGAGGACGGTCCCTTTCTTT
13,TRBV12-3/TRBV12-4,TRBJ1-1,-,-,CASSLWTNTEAFF,TGTGCCAGCAGTTTATGGACGAACACTGAAGCTTTCTTT
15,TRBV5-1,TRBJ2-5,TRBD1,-,CASSRQGDYDETQYF,TGCGCCAGCAGCCGGCAGGGGGATTATGACGAGACCCAGTACTTC
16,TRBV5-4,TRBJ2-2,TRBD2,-,CASAPVGGAGGGELFF,TGTGCCAGCGCGCCCGTCGGGGGCGCGGGAGGCGGGGAGCTGTTTTTT
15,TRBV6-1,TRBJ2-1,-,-,CASSDTPRRYNEQFF,TGTGCCAGCAGTGATACTCCGAGGCGGTACAATGAGCAGTTCTTC
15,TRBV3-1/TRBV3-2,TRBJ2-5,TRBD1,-,CASSRTQGNGETQYF,TGTGCCAGCAGTAGAACACAGGGGAACGGAGAGACCCAGTACTTC
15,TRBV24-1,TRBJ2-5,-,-,CATSGGRGSWGTQYF,TGTGCCACCAGTGGGGGCCGGGGGTCCTGGGGGACCCAGTACTTC
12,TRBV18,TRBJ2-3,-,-,CASSGSTDTQYF,TGTGCCAGCTCAGGGAGCACAGATACGCAGTATTTT
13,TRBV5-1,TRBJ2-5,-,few,CASSRQAGETQYF,TGCGCCAGCAGCCGACAGGCCGGGGAGACCCAGTACTTC
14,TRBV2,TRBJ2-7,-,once,CASSEQGQTYEQYF,TGTGCCAGCAGTGAACAGGGCCAGACCTACGAGCAGTACTTC
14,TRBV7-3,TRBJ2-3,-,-,CASSYNRGTDTQYF,TGTGCCAGCAGCTATAATAGGGGAACAGATACGCAGTATTTT
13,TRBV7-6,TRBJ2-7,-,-,CASSLSRGHEQYF,TGTGCCAGCAGCTTATCGAGGGGACACGAGCAGTACTTC
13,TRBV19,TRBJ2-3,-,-,CASRLASTDTQYF,TGTGCCAGTAGATTAGCTAGCACAGATACGCAGTATTTT
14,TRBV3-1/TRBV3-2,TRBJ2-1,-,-,CASSQSLQGNEQFF,TGTGCCAGCAGCCAGTCGCTGCAGGGCAATGAGCAGTTCTTC
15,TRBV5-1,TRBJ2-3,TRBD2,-,CASSSWTRRTDTQYF,TGCGCCAGCAGCTCATGGACTAGGCGCACAGATACGCAGTATTTT
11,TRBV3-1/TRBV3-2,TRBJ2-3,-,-,CASSLLDTQYF,TGTGCCAGCAGCCTGCTGGATACGCAGTATTTT
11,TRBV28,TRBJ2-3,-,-,CATQGYDTQYF,TGTGCCACTCAAGGTTATGATACGCAGTATTTT
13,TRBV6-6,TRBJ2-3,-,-,CASEKGVGDTQYF,TGTGCCAGCGAGAAGGGAGTCGGCGATACGCAGTATTTT